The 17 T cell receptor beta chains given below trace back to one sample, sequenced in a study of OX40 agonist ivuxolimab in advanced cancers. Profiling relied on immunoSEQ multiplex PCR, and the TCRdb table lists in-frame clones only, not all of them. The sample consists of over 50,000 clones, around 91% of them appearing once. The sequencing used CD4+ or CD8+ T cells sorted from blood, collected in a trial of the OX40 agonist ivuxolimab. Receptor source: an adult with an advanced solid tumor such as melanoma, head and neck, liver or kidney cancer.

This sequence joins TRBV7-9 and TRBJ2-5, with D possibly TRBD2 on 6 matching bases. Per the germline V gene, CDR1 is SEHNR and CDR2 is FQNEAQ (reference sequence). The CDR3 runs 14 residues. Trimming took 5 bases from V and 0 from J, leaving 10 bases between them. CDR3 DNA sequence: TGTGCCAGCAGCCACAGCGGGTACCAAGAGACCCAGTACTTC. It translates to CASSHSGYQETQYF.

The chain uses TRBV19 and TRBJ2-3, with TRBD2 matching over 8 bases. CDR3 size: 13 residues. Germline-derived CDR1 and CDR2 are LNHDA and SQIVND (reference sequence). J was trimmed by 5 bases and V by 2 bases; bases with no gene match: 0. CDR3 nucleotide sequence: TGTGCCAGTAGTATACTAGCGGGAGATACGCAGTATTTT. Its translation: CASSILAGDTQYF.

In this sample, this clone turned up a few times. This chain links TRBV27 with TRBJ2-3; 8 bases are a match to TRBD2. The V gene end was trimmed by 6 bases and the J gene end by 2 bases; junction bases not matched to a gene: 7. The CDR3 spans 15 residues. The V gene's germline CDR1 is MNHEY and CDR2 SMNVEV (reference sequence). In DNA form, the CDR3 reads TGTGCCAGCAGCCCACGGGAGGGATACACAGATACGCAGTATTTT. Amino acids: CASSPREGYTDTQYF.

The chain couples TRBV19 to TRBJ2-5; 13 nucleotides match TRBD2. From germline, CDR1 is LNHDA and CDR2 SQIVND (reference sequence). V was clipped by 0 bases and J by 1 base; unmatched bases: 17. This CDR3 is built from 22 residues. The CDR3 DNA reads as TGTGCCAGTAGTATAGATGTCCCAAGACTAGCGGGAGGAGGCCAAGGCCAAGAGACCCAGTACTTC. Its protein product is CASSIDVPRLAGGGQGQETQYF.

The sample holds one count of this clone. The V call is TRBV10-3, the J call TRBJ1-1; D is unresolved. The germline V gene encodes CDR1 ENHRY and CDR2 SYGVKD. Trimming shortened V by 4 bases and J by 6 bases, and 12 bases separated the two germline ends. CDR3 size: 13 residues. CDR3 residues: CAISGDGASEAFF. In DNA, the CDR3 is TGTGCCATCAGTGGTGATGGAGCCTCTGAAGCTTTCTTT.

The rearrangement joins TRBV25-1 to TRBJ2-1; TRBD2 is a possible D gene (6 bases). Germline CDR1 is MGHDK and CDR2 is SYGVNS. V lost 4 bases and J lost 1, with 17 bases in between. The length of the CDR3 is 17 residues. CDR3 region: CASSGIRDSRSYNEQFF. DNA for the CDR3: TGTGCCAGCAGTGGGATCCGGGACTCCCGATCCTACAATGAGCAGTTCTTC. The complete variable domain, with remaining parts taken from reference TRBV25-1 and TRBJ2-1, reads EADIYQTPRYLVIGTGKKITLECSQTMGHDKMYWYQQDPGMELHLIHYSYGVNSTEKGDLSSESTVSRIRTEHFPLTLESARPSHTSQYLCASSGIRDSRSYNEQFFGPGTRLTVL.

CDR3 in DNA: TGCGCCAGCAGCCAAGACAGATCCTACGAGCAGTACTTC. This sequence encodes CASSQDRSYEQYF. The chain links TRBV4-1 to TRBJ2-7; D uncertain. The V and J ends lost 0 bases and 1 base respectively, with 4 bases between them. Germline CDR1 is MGHRA and CDR2 is YSYEKL. The length of the CDR3 is 13 residues.

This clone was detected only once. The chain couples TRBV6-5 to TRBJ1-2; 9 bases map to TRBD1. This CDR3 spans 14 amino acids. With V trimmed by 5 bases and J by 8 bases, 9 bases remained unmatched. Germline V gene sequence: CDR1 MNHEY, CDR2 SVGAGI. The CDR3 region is CASSAGTGKIGYTF. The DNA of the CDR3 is TGTGCCAGCAGTGCCGGGACAGGGAAAATAGGCTACACCTTC.

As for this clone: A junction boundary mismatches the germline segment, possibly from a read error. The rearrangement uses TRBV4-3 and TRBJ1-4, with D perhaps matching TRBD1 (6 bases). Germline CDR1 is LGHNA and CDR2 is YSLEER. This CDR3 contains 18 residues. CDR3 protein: CASSQTTLRRGANEKLFF. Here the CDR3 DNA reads TGCGCCAGCAGCCAGACGACCCTAAGGCGGGGGGCTAACGAAAAACTGTTTTTT.

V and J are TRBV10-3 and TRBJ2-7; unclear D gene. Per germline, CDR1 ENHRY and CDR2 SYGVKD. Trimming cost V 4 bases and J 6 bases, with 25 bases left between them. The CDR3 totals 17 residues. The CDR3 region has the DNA TGTGCCATCAGTGCCCGCGACCGACTCACGGATGGGTCCGAGCAGTACTTC. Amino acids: CAISARDRLTDGSEQYF.

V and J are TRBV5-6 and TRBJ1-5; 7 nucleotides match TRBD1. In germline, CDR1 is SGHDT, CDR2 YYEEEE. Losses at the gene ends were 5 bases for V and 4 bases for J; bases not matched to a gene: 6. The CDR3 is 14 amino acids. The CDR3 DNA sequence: TGTGCCAGCAGTTCGACAGGGAGTAATCAGCCCCAGCATTTT. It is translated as CASSSTGSNQPQHF. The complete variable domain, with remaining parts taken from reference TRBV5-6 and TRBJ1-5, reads DAGVTQSPTHLIKTRGQQVTLRCSPKSGHDTVSWYQQALGQGPQFIFQYYEEEERQRGNFPDRFSGHQFPNYSSELNVNALLLGDSALYLCASSSTGSNQPQHFGDGTRLSIL.

This chain's CDR3 is CASSETPYEQYF. CDR3 DNA sequence: TGTGCCAGCAGCGAGACGCCCTACGAGCAGTACTTC. The chain is built from TRBV27 and TRBJ2-7, with D unresolved. V lost 6 bases and J 2 bases, leaving 8 bases between the germline ends. Germline V lookup: CDR1 MNHEY, CDR2 SMNVEV (reference sequence). The CDR3 extends over 12 amino acids.

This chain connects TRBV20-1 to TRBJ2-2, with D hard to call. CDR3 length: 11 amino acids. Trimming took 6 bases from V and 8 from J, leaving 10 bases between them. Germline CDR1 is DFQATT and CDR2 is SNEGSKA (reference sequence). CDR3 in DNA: TGCAGTGCCATCCATATGGGGGAGCTGTTTTTT. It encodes CSAIHMGELFF.

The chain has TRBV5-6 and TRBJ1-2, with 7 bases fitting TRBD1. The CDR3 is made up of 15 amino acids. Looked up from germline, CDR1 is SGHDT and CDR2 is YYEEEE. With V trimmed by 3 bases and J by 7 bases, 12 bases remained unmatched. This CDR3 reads CASSSQGNPASGYTF. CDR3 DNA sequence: TGTGCCAGCAGCTCACAGGGGAATCCAGCTAGTGGCTACACCTTC.

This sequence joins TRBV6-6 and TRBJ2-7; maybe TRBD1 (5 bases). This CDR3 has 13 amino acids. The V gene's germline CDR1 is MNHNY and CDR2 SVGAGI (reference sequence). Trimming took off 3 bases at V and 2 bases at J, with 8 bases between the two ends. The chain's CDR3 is CASSYPDTYEQYF. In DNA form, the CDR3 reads TGTGCCAGCAGTTATCCGGACACCTACGAGCAGTACTTC.

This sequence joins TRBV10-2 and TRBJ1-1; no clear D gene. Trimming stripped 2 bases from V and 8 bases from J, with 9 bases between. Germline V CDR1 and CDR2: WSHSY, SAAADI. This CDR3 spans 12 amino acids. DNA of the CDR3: TGCGCCAGCAGTGAGGCTGTCGCCGAAGCTTTCTTT. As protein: CASSEAVAEAFF.

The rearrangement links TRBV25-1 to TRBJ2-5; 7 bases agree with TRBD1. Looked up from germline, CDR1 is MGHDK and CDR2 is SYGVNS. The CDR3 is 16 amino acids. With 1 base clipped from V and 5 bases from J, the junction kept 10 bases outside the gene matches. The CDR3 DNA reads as TGTGCCAGCAGTGAATTGACAGGGCCCTGCTTGGAGACCCAGTACTTC. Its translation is CASSELTGPCLETQYF.